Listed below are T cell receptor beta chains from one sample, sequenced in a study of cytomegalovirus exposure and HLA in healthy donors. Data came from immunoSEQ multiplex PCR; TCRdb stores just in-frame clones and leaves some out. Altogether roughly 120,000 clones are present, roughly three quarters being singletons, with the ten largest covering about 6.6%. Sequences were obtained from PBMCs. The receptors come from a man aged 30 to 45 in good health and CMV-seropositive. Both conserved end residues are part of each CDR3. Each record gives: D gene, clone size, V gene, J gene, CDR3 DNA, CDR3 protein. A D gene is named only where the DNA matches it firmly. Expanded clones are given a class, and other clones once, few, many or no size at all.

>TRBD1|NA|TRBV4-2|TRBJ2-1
TGTGCCAGCAGCGTATACAGGGGACCCTACAATGAGCAGTTCTTC
CASSVYRGPYNEQFF
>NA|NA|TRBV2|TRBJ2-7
TGTGCCAGCAGTGAAGACGGCACAGACTACGAGCAGTACTTC
CASSEDGTDYEQYF
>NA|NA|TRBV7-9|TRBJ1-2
TGTGCCAGCAGCCCCCCAAATCCATACAGCTATGGCTACACCTTC
CASSPPNPYSYGYTF
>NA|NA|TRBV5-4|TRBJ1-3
TGTGCCAGCAGCCTGACAGGTGCTGGAAACACCATATATTTT
CASSLTGAGNTIYF
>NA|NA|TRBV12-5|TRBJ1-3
TGTGCTAGTGGTTTACCCCCGACAGGTTCTGGAAACACCATATATTTT
CASGLPPTGSGNTIYF
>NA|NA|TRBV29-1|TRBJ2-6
TGCAGCGCCGTGGGGGGGCACGCTGGGGCCAACGTCCTGACTTTC
CSAVGGHAGANVLTF
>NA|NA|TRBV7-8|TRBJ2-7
TGTGCCAGCAGCTCCTATTCCTCCTACGAGCAGTACTTC
CASSSYSSYEQYF
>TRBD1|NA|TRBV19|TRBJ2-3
TGTGCCAGTAGTATCGGACAGGGGAGTCCAGATACGCAGTATTTT
CASSIGQGSPDTQYF
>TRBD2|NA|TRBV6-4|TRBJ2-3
TGTGCCAGCAGTGAAGGACTAGCGGGGGGCGCGGATACGCAGTATTTT
CASSEGLAGGADTQYF
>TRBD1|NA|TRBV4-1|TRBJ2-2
TGCGCCAGCAGCCAAGCTTACAGGGGGCGAAGCACCGGGGAGCTGTTTTTT
CASSQAYRGRSTGELFF
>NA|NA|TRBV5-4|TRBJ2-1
TGTGCCAGCAGCCCGAGCGGAGGGGTCGGCAGTGAGCAGTTCTTC
CASSPSGGVGSEQFF
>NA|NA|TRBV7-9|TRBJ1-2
TGTGCCAGCACCTTCAACGACAGAGCGGGCTACACCTTC
CASTFNDRAGYTF
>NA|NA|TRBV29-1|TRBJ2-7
TGCAGCGTACGGACAGACCGCTACGAGCAGTACTTC
CSVRTDRYEQYF
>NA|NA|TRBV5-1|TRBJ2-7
TGCGCCAGCAGCTTCCAAGCCGAGCAGTACTTC
CASSFQAEQYF
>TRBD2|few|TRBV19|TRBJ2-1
TGTGCCAGTAGTAGCCGGCCTAGCGGGGGGCCCAATGAGCAGTTCTTC
CASSSRPSGGPNEQFF
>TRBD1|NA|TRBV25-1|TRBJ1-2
TGTGCCAGCAGTGGTTACCGGGACAGGGGGCAGTTGGACTATGGCTACACCTTC
CASSGYRDRGQLDYGYTF
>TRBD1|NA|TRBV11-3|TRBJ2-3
TGTGCCAGCAGCTCCGGACAGGAGTTCACAGATACGCAGTATTTT
CASSSGQEFTDTQYF
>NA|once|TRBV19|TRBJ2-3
TGTGCCAGTAGTATAGTAAGGGGGGGAGGGTCAGATACGCAGTATTTT
CASSIVRGGGSDTQYF
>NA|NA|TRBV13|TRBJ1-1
TGTGCCAGCAGCCAGATGGGCCCGAACACTGAAGCTTTCTTT
CASSQMGPNTEAFF
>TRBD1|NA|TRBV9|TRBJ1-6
TGTGCCAGCAGCGATCACAGGGGAAATTCACCCCTCCACTTT
CASSDHRGNSPLHF
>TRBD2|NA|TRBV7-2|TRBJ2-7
TGTGCCAGCAGCTTAGCCGGGGGGGGGATCTCCTACGAGCAGTACTTC
CASSLAGGGISYEQYF
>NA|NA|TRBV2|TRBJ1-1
TGTGCCAGCAGGGGGGTGACACAGGGCGGCACTGAAGCTTTCTTT
CASRGVTQGGTEAFF
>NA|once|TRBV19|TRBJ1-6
TGTGCCAGTAGGTTACAGAGCTCCTATAATTCACCCCTCCACTTT
CASRLQSSYNSPLHF
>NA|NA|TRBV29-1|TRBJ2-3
TGCAGCGTTGCCGGGTCGGGAGATACGCAGTATTTT
CSVAGSGDTQYF
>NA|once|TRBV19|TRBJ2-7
TGTGCCAGTAGTATAGATGGTTGGGCGCTCTCCTACGAGCAGTACTTC
CASSIDGWALSYEQYF
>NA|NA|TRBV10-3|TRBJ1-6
TGTGCCATCAGTGACCCAGGGGTGGCACCCCTCCACTTT
CAISDPGVAPLHF
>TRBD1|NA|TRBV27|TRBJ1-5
TGTGCCAGCAGTTTATCGTCAGGGGGCGCGTGGCAGCCCCAGCATTTT
CASSLSSGGAWQPQHF
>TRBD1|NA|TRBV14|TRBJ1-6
TGTGCCAGCAGCCGTGGGACAGGTCGATCACCCCTCCACTTT
CASSRGTGRSPLHF
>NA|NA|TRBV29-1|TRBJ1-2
TGCAGCGTTGCGGCAGGGCATGGCTACACCTTC
CSVAAGHGYTF
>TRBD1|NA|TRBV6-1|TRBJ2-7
TGTGCCAGCAGTGAAGCTCAGGGACAGGGGCGTTACGAGCAGTACTTC
CASSEAQGQGRYEQYF
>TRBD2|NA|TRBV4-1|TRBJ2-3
TGCGCCAGCAGCCAAGACTGGGGGGGGAGCACAGATACGCAGTATTTT
CASSQDWGGSTDTQYF